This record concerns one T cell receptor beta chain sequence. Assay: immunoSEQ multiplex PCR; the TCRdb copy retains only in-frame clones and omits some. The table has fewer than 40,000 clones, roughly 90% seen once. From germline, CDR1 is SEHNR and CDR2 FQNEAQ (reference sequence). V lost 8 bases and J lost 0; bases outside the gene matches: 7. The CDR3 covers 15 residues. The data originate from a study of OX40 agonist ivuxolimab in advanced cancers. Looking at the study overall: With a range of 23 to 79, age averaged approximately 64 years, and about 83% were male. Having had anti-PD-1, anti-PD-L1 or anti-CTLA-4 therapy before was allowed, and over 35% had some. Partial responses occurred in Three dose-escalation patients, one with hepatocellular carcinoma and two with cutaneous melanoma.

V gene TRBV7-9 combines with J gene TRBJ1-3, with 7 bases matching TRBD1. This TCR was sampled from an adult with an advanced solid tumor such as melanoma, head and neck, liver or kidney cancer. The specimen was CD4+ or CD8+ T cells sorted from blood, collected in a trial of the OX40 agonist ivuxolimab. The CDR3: CASGTGANSGNTIYF. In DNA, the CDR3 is TGTGCCAGCGGAACAGGGGCAAACTCTGGAAACACCATATATTTT.